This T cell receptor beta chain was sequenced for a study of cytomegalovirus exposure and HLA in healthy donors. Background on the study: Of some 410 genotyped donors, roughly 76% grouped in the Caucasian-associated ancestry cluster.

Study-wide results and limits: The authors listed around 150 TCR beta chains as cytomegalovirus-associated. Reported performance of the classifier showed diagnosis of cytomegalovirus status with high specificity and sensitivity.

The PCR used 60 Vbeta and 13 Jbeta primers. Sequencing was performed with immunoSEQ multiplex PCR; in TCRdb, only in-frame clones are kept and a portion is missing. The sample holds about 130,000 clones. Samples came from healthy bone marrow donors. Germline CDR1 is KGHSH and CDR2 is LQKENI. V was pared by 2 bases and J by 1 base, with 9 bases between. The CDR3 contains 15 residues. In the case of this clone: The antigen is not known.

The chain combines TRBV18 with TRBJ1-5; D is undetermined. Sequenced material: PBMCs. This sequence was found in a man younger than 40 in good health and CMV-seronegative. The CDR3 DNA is TGTGCCAGCTCACCAGACGGGTTCAGCAATCAGCCCCAGCATTTT. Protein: CASSPDGFSNQPQHF. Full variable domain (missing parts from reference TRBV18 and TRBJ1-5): NAGVMQNPRHLVRRRGQEARLRCSPMKGHSHVYWYRQLPEEGLKFMVYLQKENIIDESGMPKERFSAEFPKEGPSILRIQQVVRGDSAAYFCASSPDGFSNQPQHFGDGTRLSIL.